A single sample is the source of the 29 T cell receptor beta chains below, sequenced in a study of control samples from healthy donors and cancer patients (TCRdb year 2020). Receptors were amplified or captured by the immunoSEQ multiplex PCR assay. This is the immuneACCESS table as TCRdb keeps it, with only in-frame sequences that have V and J called. A part of the clones is gone; compared with another copy, unresolved V genes explain less than half, and the rest is unexplained. Within this sample are about 130,000 clones, with 80% to 95% of them counted one time only. The ten largest account for around 2.3% of the sample. Sample: blood. The receptors come from a man aged 40-50 years in good health.

This clone was picked up one time. The chain is built from TRBV24-1 and TRBJ2-7; D is perhaps TRBD1 (5 bases). In germline, CDR1 is KGHDR, CDR2 SFDVKD. CDR3 length: 13 amino acids. Trimming took 9 bases from V and 1 from J, leaving 12 bases between them. The CDR3 reads CATPKDRSYEQYF. The CDR3, as DNA: TGTGCCACCCCGAAAGACAGATCCTACGAGCAGTACTTC.

The gene calls are TRBV2 and TRBJ2-7; 8 nucleotides match TRBD1. This CDR3 contains 16 residues. The germline V gene encodes CDR1 SNHLY and CDR2 FYNNEI. V lost 4 bases to trimming and J lost 6 bases; unmatched junction nucleotides: 14. The CDR3 nucleotides are TGTGCCAGCAGTGGATTTAGGACAGGGAACAAAGGCGAGCAGTACTTC. This encodes CASSGFRTGNKGEQYF.

The chain combines TRBV7-2 with TRBJ1-3, with 7 bases lining up with TRBD1. Germline lookup yields CDR1 SGHTA and CDR2 FQGNSA. The junction had 6 bases not matched to a gene; V was cut back by 1 base and J by 0 bases. CDR3 length: 17 residues. This chain's CDR3 is CASSLGTGASSGNTIYF. The CDR3 DNA reads as TGTGCCAGCAGCTTAGGTACAGGGGCGAGCTCTGGAAACACCATATATTTT.

The chain uses TRBV29-1 and TRBJ2-2; no reliable D call. From germline, CDR1 is SQVTM and CDR2 ANQGSEA. The CDR3 sequence is 13 residues long. Trimming removed 4 bases at V and 3 bases at J, with 9 bases between. The CDR3 loop reads CSVVDLDTGELFF. CDR3 bases: TGCAGCGTTGTTGACCTTGACACCGGGGAGCTGTTTTTT.

The V gene is TRBV13, the J gene TRBJ2-3, with 9 nucleotides matching TRBD2. CDR3 length equals 11 residues. Germline V gene lookup returns CDR1 PRHDT and CDR2 FYEKMQ (reference sequence). V shed 8 bases, J shed 9 bases, and the junction held 3 bases outside the gene matches. The CDR3 DNA sequence: TGTGCCAGCCACCTAGCGGGGACGCAGTATTTT. Protein sequence: CASHLAGTQYF.

The V call is TRBV19, the J call TRBJ1-1; D gene uncertain. Germline values: CDR1 LNHDA, CDR2 SQIVND (reference sequence). There are 15 residues in the CDR3. Trimming removed 7 bases at V and 0 bases at J, with 15 bases between. The chain's CDR3 is CASTDVPAVNTEAFF. For the CDR3, the DNA is TGTGCCAGTACCGACGTCCCGGCGGTGAACACTGAAGCTTTCTTT.

This CDR3 is CASSSKWTGETQYF. CDR3 coding DNA: TGCGCCAGCAGCTCAAAATGGACAGGGGAGACCCAGTACTTC. The V and J genes are TRBV5-1 and TRBJ2-5; 8 positions match TRBD1. With V trimmed by 3 bases and J by 5 bases, 6 bases remained unmatched. The CDR3 is 14 amino acids. The germline V gene has CDR1 SGHRS and CDR2 YFSETQ.

This clone occurred once. The chain has TRBV6-4 and TRBJ2-1; D assignment may be TRBD1 or TRBD2 (5 bases each). The CDR3 has 14 amino acids. Germline CDR1 and CDR2: MRHNA and SNTAGT. Trimming removed 2 bases at V and 6 bases at J, with 11 bases between. The CDR3 spells CASSDVQGANEQFF. The CDR3 coding sequence is TGTGCCAGCAGTGACGTGCAGGGAGCCAATGAGCAGTTCTTC.

V is TRBV5-4 and J is TRBJ2-5, with D perhaps TRBD1 (6 bases). Trimming cost V 0 bases and J 4 bases, with 13 bases left between them. The germline V gene encodes CDR1 SGHNT and CDR2 YYREEE (reference sequence). The CDR3 sequence is 15 residues long. CDR3 in amino acids: CASSLENNRAETQYF. The CDR3 nucleotides read TGTGCCAGCAGCTTGGAAAACAACAGGGCAGAGACCCAGTACTTC.

J is TRBJ1-4 and V is TRBV24-1, with D unclear. The CDR3 is made up of 15 amino acids. Germline CDR1 and CDR2: KGHDR and SFDVKD. V was shortened by 4 bases and J by 7 bases, with 15 bases between the two germline ends. The DNA for the CDR3 is TGTGCCACCAGTGACCCCCGGAATGAGGGTGAAAAACTGTTTTTT. This sequence encodes CATSDPRNEGEKLFF.

The chain carries TRBV20-1 and TRBJ1-1, with D uncertain. Per germline, CDR1 DFQATT and CDR2 SNEGSKA (reference sequence). The CDR3 covers 11 residues. V lost 0 bases, J lost 3 bases, and 2 bases lay in between. CDR3 nucleotides: TGCAGTGCTAGAGAATACACTGAAGCTTTCTTT. Translating gives CSAREYTEAFF.

This chain links TRBV28 with TRBJ2-5, with TRBD2 as a possible D gene (6 bases). The CDR3 contains 15 residues. With 6 bases removed from V and 4 bases from J, the gap between germline ends came to 18 bases. CDR1 is MDHEN, CDR2 SYDVKM, per germline. CDR3 protein: CASSSFGSGGETQYF. The DNA for the CDR3 is TGTGCCAGCAGCTCATTCGGGAGTGGGGGAGAGACCCAGTACTTC.

J is TRBJ2-1 and V is TRBV9; TRBD2 matches at 13 bases. Looked up from germline, CDR1 is SGDLS and CDR2 is YYNGEE. Trimming at V came to 3 bases and at J to 4 bases, leaving 1 base not matched to a gene. This CDR3 is built from 15 residues. CDR3 amino acids: CASSGLAGGYNEQFF. The CDR3, as DNA: TGTGCCAGCAGCGGACTAGCGGGAGGTTACAATGAGCAGTTCTTC.

J is TRBJ2-1 and V is TRBV23-1; tentatively, D is TRBD2 (7 bases). TRBV23-1 is marked as an open reading frame, function uncertain. The CDR3 is 15 residues long. Trimming stripped 2 bases from V and 4 bases from J, with 12 bases between. The CDR3 DNA sequence: TGCGCCAGCAGTCAAGAGGGGGGACTATACAATGAGCAGTTCTTC. It translates to CASSQEGGLYNEQFF.

This clone was counted a single time. V and J are TRBV11-1 and TRBJ2-3; 10 bases align to TRBD1. Germline lookup yields CDR1 SGHAT and CDR2 FQDESV (reference sequence). J lost 3 bases, V lost 5 bases, and 5 bases had no gene match. CDR3 length: 15 amino acids. As DNA, the CDR3 is TGTGCCAGCAGCCACCGGGACAGGGGAACAGATACGCAGTATTTT. It is translated as CASSHRDRGTDTQYF.

V and J are TRBV6-1 and TRBJ1-3, with TRBD1 as a possible D gene (6 bases). V was cut by 4 bases and J by 4 bases, with 20 bases left in between. The CDR3 is made up of 17 amino acids. CDR1 MNHNS and CDR2 SASEGT come from the germline V gene. This chain's CDR3 is CASSGGQPWRVGNTIYF. DNA of the CDR3: TGTGCCAGCAGTGGAGGACAGCCCTGGCGGGTAGGAAACACCATATATTTT.

The rearrangement links TRBV6-2 or TRBV6-3 to TRBJ2-3, with D possibly matching TRBD2 (5 bases). The CDR3 extends over 16 amino acids. Trimming removed 2 bases at V and 0 bases at J, with 12 bases between. CDR1 and CDR2 (germline): MNHEY, SVGEGT. CDR3 bases: TGTGCCAGCAGTTACCTCGAGCGGAGTAGCACAGATACGCAGTATTTT. Its protein is CASSYLERSSTDTQYF.

The V call is TRBV19, the J call TRBJ2-1; 13 bases align to TRBD2. With 1 base clipped from V and 4 bases from J, the junction kept 1 base outside the gene matches. The CDR3 consists of 16 residues. Looked up from germline, CDR1 is LNHDA and CDR2 is SQIVND (reference sequence). CDR3 sequence reads: CASSIGLAGGYNEQFF. The DNA of the CDR3 is TGTGCCAGTAGTATAGGACTAGCGGGGGGTTACAATGAGCAGTTCTTC.

The J gene is TRBJ2-3, the V gene TRBV9, with 14 bases matching TRBD2. This CDR3 comprises 18 residues. V was pared by 3 bases and J by 0 bases, with 6 bases of the junction left unmatched. Germline values: CDR1 SGDLS, CDR2 YYNGEE. CDR3 nucleotide sequence: TGTGCCAGCAGCGGTCGGACTAGCGGGGGGACTAGCACAGATACGCAGTATTTT. This sequence encodes CASSGRTSGGTSTDTQYF. The variable domain in full, with the rest retrieved from reference TRBV9 and TRBJ2-3, is DSGVTQTPKHLITATGQRVTLRCSPRSGDLSVYWYQQSLDQGLQFLIQYYNGEERAKGNILERFSAQQFPDLHSELNLSSLELGDSALYFCASSGRTSGGTSTDTQYFGPGTRLTVL.

The chain uses TRBV28 and TRBJ2-5; 14 bases map to TRBD2. V dropped 4 bases and J dropped 3; count of bases not matched to a gene: 4. Germline lookup yields CDR1 MDHEN and CDR2 SYDVKM. The CDR3 runs to 16 residues. Here the CDR3 reads CASSYGTSGGEETQYF. The CDR3 DNA reads TGTGCCAGCAGTTACGGGACTAGCGGGGGTGAAGAGACCCAGTACTTC.

This chain uses TRBV6-5 with TRBJ1-1; 8 bases match TRBD1. After removal of 3 bases from V and 4 bases from J, the junction contained 7 bases not matched to a gene. This CDR3 is built from 15 residues. Germline V CDR1 and CDR2: MNHEY, SVGAGI. CDR3 DNA sequence: TGTGCCAGCAGTTATTACGGACAGGGAACCACTGAAGCTTTCTTT. Its protein is CASSYYGQGTTEAFF.

The chain recombines TRBV5-1 with TRBJ1-4; D may be TRBD1 (5 bases). CDR3 length: 14 residues. Trimming removed 4 bases at V and 3 bases at J, with 10 bases between. Per germline, CDR1 SGHRS and CDR2 YFSETQ. CDR3 in amino acids: CASSLGTANEKLFF. The CDR3 DNA follows: TGCGCCAGCAGCCTGGGGACCGCTAATGAAAAACTGTTTTTT.

The chain combines TRBV15 with TRBJ2-5; 7 positions match TRBD1. The CDR3 spans 15 residues. After removal of 0 bases from V and 5 bases from J, the junction contained 6 bases not matched to a gene. Germline CDR1 reads LNHNV; CDR2 reads YYDKDF (reference sequence). The CDR3 DNA sequence: TGTGCCACCAGCAGAGAACCGGGACAGTTGGAGACCCAGTACTTC. It is translated as CATSREPGQLETQYF.

In nucleotides, the CDR3 is TGCGCCAGCAGCTTGGATAGCCGGGGGACCGGGGAGCTGTTTTTT. This sequence encodes CASSLDSRGTGELFF. This sequence joins TRBV5-1 and TRBJ2-2; a possible D gene is TRBD2 (6 bases). The V end lost 0 bases, the J end lost 5 bases, and 11 bases lay between the germline ends. Germline V gene sequence: CDR1 SGHRS, CDR2 YFSETQ. This CDR3 region has 15 residues.

The chain links TRBV9 to TRBJ2-1; 15 positions match TRBD2. The germline CDR1 and CDR2 sequences are SGDLS and YYNGEE. The CDR3 totals 17 residues. V lost 4 bases, J lost 9 bases, and 11 bases stayed unmatched. The CDR3 coding sequence is TGTGCCAGCAGCCCCAGCACAGGACTAGCGGGGGGGCCTGAGCAGTTCTTC. Translation: CASSPSTGLAGGPEQFF.

This clone occurred a few times. This rearrangement joins TRBV12-3 or TRBV12-4 to TRBJ1-2; TRBD1 might be the D (6 bases). Trimming took off 6 bases at V and 5 bases at J, with 10 bases between the two ends. The CDR3 runs 12 residues. The CDR3 loop is CASRGQSYGYTF. CDR3 bases: TGTGCCAGCAGAGGACAGTCGTATGGCTACACCTTC.

V usage is TRBV4-2 and J usage is TRBJ1-1, with 7 bases identical to TRBD1. Germline V gene sequence: CDR1 LGHNA, CDR2 YNFKEQ. The CDR3 is made up of 15 amino acids. V lost 4 bases, J lost 4 bases, and 9 bases stayed unmatched. The CDR3 nucleotides are TGTGCCAGCAGCCTCGAAGAGGCAGGGGGCACTGAAGCTTTCTTT. Its translation: CASSLEEAGGTEAFF.

The rearrangement joins TRBV7-9 to TRBJ2-5, with TRBD2 as a possible D gene (6 bases). The V end was cut by 1 base, the J end by 5 bases, with 11 bases between. CDR1 and CDR2 (germline): SEHNR, FQNEAQ (reference sequence). The CDR3 consists of 14 residues. CDR3 protein: CASSLVGGGETQYF. CDR3 nucleotide sequence: TGTGCCAGCAGCTTAGTAGGAGGAGGGGAGACCCAGTACTTC.

CDR3 nucleotides: TGTGCCAGCAGTAGGCGGGGGAGCACAGATACGCAGTATTTT. It is translated as CASSRRGSTDTQYF. The chain combines TRBV28 with TRBJ2-3; 7 bases line up with TRBD2. CDR1 MDHEN and CDR2 SYDVKM come from the germline V gene. J lost 0 bases, V lost 5 bases, and 2 bases had no gene match. This CDR3 spans 14 amino acids. The full variable domain, its missing parts supplied by reference TRBV28 and TRBJ2-3, is DVKVTQSSRYLVKRTGEKVFLECVQDMDHENMFWYRQDPGLGLRLIYFSYDVKMKEKGDIPEGYSVSREKKERFSLILESASTNQTSMYLCASSRRGSTDTQYFGPGTRLTVL.